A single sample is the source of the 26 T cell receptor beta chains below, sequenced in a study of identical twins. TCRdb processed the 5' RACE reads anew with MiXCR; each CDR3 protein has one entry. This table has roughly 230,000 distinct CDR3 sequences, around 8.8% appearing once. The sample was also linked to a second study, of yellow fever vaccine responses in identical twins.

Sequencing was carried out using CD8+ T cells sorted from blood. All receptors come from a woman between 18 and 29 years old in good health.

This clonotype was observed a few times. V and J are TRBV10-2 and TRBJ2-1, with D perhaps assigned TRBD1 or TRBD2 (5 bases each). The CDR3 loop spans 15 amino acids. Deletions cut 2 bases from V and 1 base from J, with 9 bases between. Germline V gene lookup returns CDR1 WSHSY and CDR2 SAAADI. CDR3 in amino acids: CASSESRESYNEQFF. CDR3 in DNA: TGCGCCAGCAGTGAGAGCAGGGAGTCCTACAATGAGCAGTTCTTC.

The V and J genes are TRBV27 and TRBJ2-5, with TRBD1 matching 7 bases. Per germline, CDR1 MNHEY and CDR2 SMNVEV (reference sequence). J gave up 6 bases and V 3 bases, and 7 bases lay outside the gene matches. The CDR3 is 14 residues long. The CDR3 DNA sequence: TGTGCCAGCAGTTTCGACAGGGATGAACAGACCCAGTACTTC. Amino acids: CASSFDRDEQTQYF.

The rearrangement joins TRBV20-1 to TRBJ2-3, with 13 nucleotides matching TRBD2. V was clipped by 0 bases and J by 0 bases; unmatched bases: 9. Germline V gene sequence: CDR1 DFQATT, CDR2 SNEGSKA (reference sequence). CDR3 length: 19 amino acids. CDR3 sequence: CSARDPLAGGPRSTDTQYF. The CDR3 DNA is TGCAGTGCTAGAGATCCACTAGCGGGGGGGCCTAGGAGCACAGATACGCAGTATTTT.

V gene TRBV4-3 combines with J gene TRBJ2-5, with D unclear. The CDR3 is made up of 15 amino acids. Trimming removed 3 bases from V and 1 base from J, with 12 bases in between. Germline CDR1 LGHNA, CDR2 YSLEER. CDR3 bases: TGCGCCAGCAGCCAGTCCCGGCGAAGCCAAGAGACCCAGTACTTC. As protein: CASSQSRRSQETQYF.

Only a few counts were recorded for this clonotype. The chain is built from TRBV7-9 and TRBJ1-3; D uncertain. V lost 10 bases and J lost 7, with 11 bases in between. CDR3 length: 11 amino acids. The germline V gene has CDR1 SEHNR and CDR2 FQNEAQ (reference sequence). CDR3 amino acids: CATLMENTIYF. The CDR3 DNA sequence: TGTGCCACCCTAATGGAGAACACCATATATTTT.

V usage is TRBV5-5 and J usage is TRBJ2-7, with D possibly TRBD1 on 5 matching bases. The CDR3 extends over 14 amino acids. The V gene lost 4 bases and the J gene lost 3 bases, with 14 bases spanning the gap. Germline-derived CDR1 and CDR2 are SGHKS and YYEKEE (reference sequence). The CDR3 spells CASSLTQGHYEQYF. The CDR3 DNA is TGTGCCAGCAGCCTTACCCAGGGCCACTACGAGCAGTACTTC.

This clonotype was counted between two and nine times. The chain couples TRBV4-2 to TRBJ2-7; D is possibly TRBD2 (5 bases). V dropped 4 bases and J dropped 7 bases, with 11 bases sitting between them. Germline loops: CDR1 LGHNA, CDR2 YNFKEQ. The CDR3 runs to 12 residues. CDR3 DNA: TGTGCCAGCAGCCCTCTACCGGGAGAGCAGTACTTC. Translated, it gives CASSPLPGEQYF.

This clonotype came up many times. The CDR3 coding sequence is TGTGCCAGCAGCTTGACCGCCTACGAGCAGTACTTC. Protein: CASSLTAYEQYF. This rearrangement joins TRBV5-5 to TRBJ2-7; D is uncertain. The CDR3 length is 12 residues. V lost 1 base to trimming and J lost 2 bases, with 4 bases between them. Germline V gene lookup returns CDR1 SGHKS and CDR2 YYEKEE (reference sequence). The full variable domain, rest sourced from reference TRBV5-5 and TRBJ2-7, is DAGVTQSPTHLIKTRGQQVTLRCSPISGHKSVSWYQQVLGQGPQFIFQYYEKEERGRGNFPDRFSARQFPNYSSELNVNALLLGDSALYLCASSLTAYEQYFGPGTRLTVT.

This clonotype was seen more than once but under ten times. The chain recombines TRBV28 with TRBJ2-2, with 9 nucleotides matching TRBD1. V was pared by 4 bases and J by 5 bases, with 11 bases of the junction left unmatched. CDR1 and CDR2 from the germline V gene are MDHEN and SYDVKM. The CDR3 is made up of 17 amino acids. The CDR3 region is CASSSPTQGARTGELFF. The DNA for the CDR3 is TGTGCCAGCAGTTCCCCGACACAGGGGGCGCGAACCGGGGAGCTGTTTTTT.

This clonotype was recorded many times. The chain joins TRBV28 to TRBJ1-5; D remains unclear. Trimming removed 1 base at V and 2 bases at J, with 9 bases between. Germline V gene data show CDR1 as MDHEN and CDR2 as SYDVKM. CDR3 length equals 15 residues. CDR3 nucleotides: TGTGCCAGCAGTTTATTAGGGTTAGGCAATCAGCCCCAGCATTTT. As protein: CASSLLGLGNQPQHF. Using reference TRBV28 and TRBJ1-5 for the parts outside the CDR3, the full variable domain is DVKVTQSSRYLVKRTGEKVFLECVQDMDHENMFWYRQDPGLGLRLIYFSYDVKMKEKGDIPEGYSVSREKKERFSLILESASTNQTSMYLCASSLLGLGNQPQHFGDGTRLSIL.

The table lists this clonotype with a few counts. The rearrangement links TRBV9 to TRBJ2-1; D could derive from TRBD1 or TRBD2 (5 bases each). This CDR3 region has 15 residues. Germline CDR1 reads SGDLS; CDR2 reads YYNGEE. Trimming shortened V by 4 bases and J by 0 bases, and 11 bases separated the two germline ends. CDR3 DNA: TGTGCCAGCAGCCCGGGGACGCACTCCTACAATGAGCAGTTCTTC. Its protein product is CASSPGTHSYNEQFF.

CDR3 bases: TGTGCCAGCAGCCGGGGACTAGCGGGAGGGCCGGCTGAGCAGTTCTTC. Residues: CASSRGLAGGPAEQFF. This sequence joins TRBV11-2 and TRBJ2-1; 16 nucleotides align to TRBD2. The CDR3 is 16 amino acids. Germline V gene lookup returns CDR1 SGHAT and CDR2 FQNNGV. The ends lost 5 bases at V and 9 bases at J; junction bases unmatched: 7.

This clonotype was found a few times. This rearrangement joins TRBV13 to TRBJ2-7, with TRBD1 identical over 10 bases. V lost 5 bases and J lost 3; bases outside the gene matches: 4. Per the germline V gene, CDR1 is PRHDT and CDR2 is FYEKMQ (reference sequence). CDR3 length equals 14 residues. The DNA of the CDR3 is TGTGCCAGCAGCGACCGGGACAGGGGCTACGAGCAGTACTTC. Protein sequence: CASSDRDRGYEQYF.

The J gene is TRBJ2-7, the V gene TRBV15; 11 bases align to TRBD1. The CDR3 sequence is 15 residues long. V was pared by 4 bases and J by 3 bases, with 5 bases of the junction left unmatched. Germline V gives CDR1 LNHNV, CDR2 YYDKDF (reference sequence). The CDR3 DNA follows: TGTGCCACCAGCACCTCCGGGACAGGGGGCTACGAGCAGTACTTC. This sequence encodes CATSTSGTGGYEQYF.

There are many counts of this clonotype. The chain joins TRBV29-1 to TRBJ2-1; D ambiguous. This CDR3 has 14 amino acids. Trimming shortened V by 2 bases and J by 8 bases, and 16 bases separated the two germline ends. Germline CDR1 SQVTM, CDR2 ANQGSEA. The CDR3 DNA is TGCAGCGTTGAATCCAGCCCCAACTGGTATGAGCAGTTCTTC. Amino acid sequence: CSVESSPNWYEQFF.

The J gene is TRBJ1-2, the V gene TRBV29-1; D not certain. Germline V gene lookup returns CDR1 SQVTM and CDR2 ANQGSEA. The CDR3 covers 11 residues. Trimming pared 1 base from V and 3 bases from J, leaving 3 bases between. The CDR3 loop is CSVEADYGYTF. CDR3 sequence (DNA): TGCAGCGTTGAAGCGGACTATGGCTACACCTTC.

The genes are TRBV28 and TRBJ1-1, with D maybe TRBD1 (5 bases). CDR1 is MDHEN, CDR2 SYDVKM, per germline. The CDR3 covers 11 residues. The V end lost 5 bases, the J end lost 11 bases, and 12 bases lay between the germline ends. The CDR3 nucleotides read TGTGCCAGCAGTCCGGGGGATGGGGCTTTCTTT. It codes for CASSPGDGAFF.

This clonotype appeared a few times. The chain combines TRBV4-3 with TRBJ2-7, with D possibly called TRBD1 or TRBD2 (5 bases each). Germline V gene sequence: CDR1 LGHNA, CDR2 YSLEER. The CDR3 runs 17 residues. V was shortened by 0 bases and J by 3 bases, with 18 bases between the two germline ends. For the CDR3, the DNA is TGCGCCAGCAGCCAAGATGTGGGGGAGCTCCCCAGCTACGAGCAGTACTTC. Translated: CASSQDVGELPSYEQYF.

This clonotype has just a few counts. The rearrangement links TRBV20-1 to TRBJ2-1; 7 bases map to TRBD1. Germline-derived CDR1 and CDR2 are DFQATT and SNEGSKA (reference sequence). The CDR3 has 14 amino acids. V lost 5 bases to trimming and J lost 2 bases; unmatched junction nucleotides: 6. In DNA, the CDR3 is TGCAGTGCTCCCCCGGGACAGACCTACAATGAGCAGTTCTTC. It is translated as CSAPPGQTYNEQFF.

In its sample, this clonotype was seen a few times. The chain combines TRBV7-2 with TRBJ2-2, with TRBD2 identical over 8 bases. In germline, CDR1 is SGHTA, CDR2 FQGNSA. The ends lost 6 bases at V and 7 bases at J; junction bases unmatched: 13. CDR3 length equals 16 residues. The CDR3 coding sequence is TGTGCCAGCAGTCTGGGGCCTAGCGGGTTTCACGGGGAGCTGTTTTTT. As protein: CASSLGPSGFHGELFF.

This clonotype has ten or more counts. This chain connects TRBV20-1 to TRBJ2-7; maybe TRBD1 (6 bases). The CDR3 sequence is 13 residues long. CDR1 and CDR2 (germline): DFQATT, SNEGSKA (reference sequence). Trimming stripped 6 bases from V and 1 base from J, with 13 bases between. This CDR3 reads CSASRDISYEQYF. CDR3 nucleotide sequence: TGCAGTGCCAGCCGGGACATTTCCTACGAGCAGTACTTC.

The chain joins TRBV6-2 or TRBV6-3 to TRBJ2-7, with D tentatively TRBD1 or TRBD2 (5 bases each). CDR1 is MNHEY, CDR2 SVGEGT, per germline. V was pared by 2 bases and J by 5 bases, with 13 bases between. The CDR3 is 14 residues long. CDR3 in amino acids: CASSYQPGPDEQYF. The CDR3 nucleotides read TGTGCCAGCAGTTACCAACCGGGACCGGACGAGCAGTACTTC.

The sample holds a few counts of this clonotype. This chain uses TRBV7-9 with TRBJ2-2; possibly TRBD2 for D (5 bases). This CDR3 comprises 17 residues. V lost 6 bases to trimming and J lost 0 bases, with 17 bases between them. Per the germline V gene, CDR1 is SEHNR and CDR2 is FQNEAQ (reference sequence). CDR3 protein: CASSPPLNGTNTGELFF. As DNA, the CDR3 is TGTGCCAGCAGTCCCCCCCTTAACGGGACGAACACCGGGGAGCTGTTTTTT.

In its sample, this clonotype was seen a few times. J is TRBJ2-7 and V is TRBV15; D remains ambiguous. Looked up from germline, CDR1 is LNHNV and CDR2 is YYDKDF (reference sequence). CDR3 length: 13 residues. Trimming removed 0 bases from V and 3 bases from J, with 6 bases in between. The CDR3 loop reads CATSRDQNYEQYF. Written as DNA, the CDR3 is TGTGCCACCAGCAGAGACCAGAACTACGAGCAGTACTTC.

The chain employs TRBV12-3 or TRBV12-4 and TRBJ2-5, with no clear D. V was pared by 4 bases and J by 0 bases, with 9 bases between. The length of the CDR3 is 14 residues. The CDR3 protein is CASSYGRNQETQYF. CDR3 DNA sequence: TGTGCCAGCAGTTACGGACGGAACCAAGAGACCCAGTACTTC.

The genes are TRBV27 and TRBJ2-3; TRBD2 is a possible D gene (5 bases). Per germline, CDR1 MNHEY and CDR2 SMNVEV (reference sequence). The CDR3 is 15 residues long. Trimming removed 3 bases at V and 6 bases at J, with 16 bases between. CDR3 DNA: TGTGCCAGCAGTTTTTCACTAGAAAGTGCCGATACGCAGTATTTT. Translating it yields CASSFSLESADTQYF.